This is a list of T cell receptor beta chains from one sample in a study of T cell repertoires in cytomegalovirus infection. MiXCR was run by TCRdb on the reads, yielding one entry per CDR3 protein. The sample consists of over 300,000 distinct CDR3 sequences, over 7.5% of them appearing once. The sequenced material came from PBMCs. These receptor sequences come from a human donor in good health (CMV status not recorded). Some clones in this sample may be carry-over from other donors' samples. The CDR3 runs from the conserved cysteine through the conserved F or W. D genes are given only for firm matches. Size tells how often a clone was seen (once, few, many) or the class of an expanded clone, and some rows leave it out.

.	few	TRBJ2-1	TRBV7-4	TGTGCCAGCAGCCCAATGATCAACTCCTACAATGAGCAGTTCTTC	CASSPMINSYNEQFF
.	.	TRBJ2-7	TRBV4-1	TGTGCCAGCAGCCAAGATTCGGGGGTCTCCTACGGGCAGTACTTC	CASSQDSGVSYGQYF
.	.	TRBJ2-7	TRBV7-4	TGTGCCAGCAGCTTAGTACGGACCCCCGAATGCGAGCAGTACTTC	CASSLVRTPECEQYF
.	few	TRBJ1-1	TRBV7-9	TGTGCCAGCAGTCCCTGGGGTTCGAGGCACGCCATGAACACTGAAGCTTTCTTT	CASSPWGSRHAMNTEAFF
.	few	TRBJ1-5	TRBV28	TGTGCCAGCTCCCCGTGGGGGATCAATCAGCCCCAGCATTTT	CASSPWGINQPQHF
.	many	TRBJ2-7	TRBV7-2	TGTGCCAGCAGCCCTGGACAGTACTACGAGCAGTACTTC	CASSPGQYYEQYF
.	many	TRBJ2-5	TRBV2	TGTGCCAGCAGGGGCCAGGGAGAGACCCAGTACTTC	CASRGQGETQYF
.	few	TRBJ2-1	TRBV20-1	TGCAGTGCTTCCTGGACAAGCTCCTACAATGAGCAGTTCTTC	CSASWTSSYNEQFF
.	many	TRBJ2-3	TRBV7-2	TGTGCCAGCAGGGGACCCGGGACCCAAGGCACAGATACGCAGTATTTT	CASRGPGTQGTDTQYF
TRBD1	many	TRBJ1-5	TRBV7-2	TGTGCCAGCAGCTATACAGGGGGCGGTCAGCCCCAGCATTTT	CASSYTGGGQPQHF
TRBD2	many	TRBJ2-5	TRBV7-2	TGTGCCAGCAGCCCCTCTCGACTAGCGGGGGGGCTCGTAGAGACCCAGTACTTC	CASSPSRLAGGLVETQYF